The 6 T cell receptor beta chains given below trace back to one sample, sequenced in a study of cytomegalovirus exposure and HLA in healthy donors. Clones were read by immunoSEQ multiplex PCR, and TCRdb kept only the in-frame ones, dropping some. Among 100,000 to 120,000 clones, about 92% were seen once, and the ten largest hold about 1.9%. The sample was PBMCs. The receptor source for this set is a woman aged 18-29 years in good health and CMV-seronegative.

V gene TRBV5-6 combines with J gene TRBJ1-4, with 8 bases matching TRBD1. The V gene's germline CDR1 is SGHDT and CDR2 YYEEEE. The V segment lost 4 bases and the J segment 4 bases; nucleotides outside the gene matches: 6. This CDR3 is built from 15 residues. The CDR3 DNA reads as TGTGCCAGCAGCGGAACAGGGGGGTTTAATGAAAAACTGTTTTTT. Encoded protein: CASSGTGGFNEKLFF.

About this clone: Germline and junction disagree at one end, which may indicate a read error. V and J are TRBV7-2 and TRBJ2-1; weak D call: TRBD2 (5 bases). Germline V gene data show CDR1 as SGHTA and CDR2 as FQGNSA. The CDR3 has 13 residues. The CDR3 protein is CASSDSPLSQRIF. The CDR3 coding sequence is TGTGCCAGCAGCGACTCCCCTCTATCGCAGCGGATCTTC.

This chain's CDR3 is CASSLDWREGQETQYF. The DNA of the CDR3 is TGTGCCAGCAGCCTAGACTGGCGGGAGGGGCAAGAGACCCAGTACTTC. This chain links TRBV7-2 with TRBJ2-5, with 9 bases that match TRBD2. V gave up 5 bases and J gave up 2 bases; unmatched junction bases: 9. CDR1 and CDR2 from the germline V gene are SGHTA and FQGNSA. The CDR3 covers 16 residues.

The chain is built from TRBV6-5 and TRBJ1-1; D not certain. Trimming took off 0 bases at V and 1 base at J, with 12 bases between the two ends. CDR3 length: 16 amino acids. Germline V gene lookup returns CDR1 MNHEY and CDR2 SVGAGI. The CDR3 DNA reads TGTGCCAGCAGTTACTCTACTAACCGCCCGAACACTGAAGCTTTCTTT. As protein: CASSYSTNRPNTEAFF.

CDR3: CASSLLIAGYHTDTQYF. CDR3 nucleotides: TGTGCCAGCAGTTTACTTATAGCGGGGTATCACACAGATACGCAGTATTTT. V is TRBV28 and J is TRBJ2-3, with 8 bases identical to TRBD2. The V gene end was trimmed by 2 bases and the J gene end by 2 bases; junction bases not matched to a gene: 9. Germline CDR1 reads MDHEN; CDR2 reads SYDVKM. The CDR3 has 17 residues. The full variable domain, its missing parts supplied by reference TRBV28 and TRBJ2-3, is DVKVTQSSRYLVKRTGEKVFLECVQDMDHENMFWYRQDPGLGLRLIYFSYDVKMKEKGDIPEGYSVSREKKERFSLILESASTNQTSMYLCASSLLIAGYHTDTQYFGPGTRLTVL.

V gene TRBV28 combines with J gene TRBJ2-7; D remains ambiguous. CDR1 MDHEN and CDR2 SYDVKM come from the germline V gene. With 2 bases removed from V and 0 bases from J, the gap between germline ends came to 8 bases. This CDR3 is 14 amino acids long. As DNA, the CDR3 is TGTGCCAGCAGTTTAACGATCGGCTCCTACGAGCAGTACTTC. This translates into CASSLTIGSYEQYF.